This entry describes one T cell receptor (beta chain). Its matching antigen is unknown. This table comes from immunoSEQ multiplex PCR, and its TCRdb copy is limited to in-frame clones, with some not included. The sample yields more than 80,000 clones, approximately 88% seen once. The entry originates in a study of graft-versus-host responses after intestinal transplantation. Across the whole study: Induction with anti-thymocyte globulin, then tacrolimus and steroids for about 3 years, was given to all recipients.

Study outcomes and limitations: GvH clones appeared in recipient marrow, some first in ileum or blood. There was an association between peak levels of circulating GvH clones and early post-transplant HvG declines.

This receptor was obtained from a human donor who received an intestinal transplant. The sequencing here drew on unstimulated CD4+ T cells sorted from spleen or lymph node cells, taken before intestinal transplant.

This CDR3 reads CASSAVRGWNEQFF. The CDR3 DNA reads as TGTGCCAGCAGTGCGGTGCGGGGTTGGAATGAGCAGTTCTTC. This chain joins TRBV28 and TRBJ2-1, with a tentative D call TRBD2 (6 bases). Germline V CDR1 and CDR2: MDHEN, SYDVKM. V gave up 5 bases and J gave up 7 bases, with 15 bases separating them. The CDR3 is 14 amino acids.